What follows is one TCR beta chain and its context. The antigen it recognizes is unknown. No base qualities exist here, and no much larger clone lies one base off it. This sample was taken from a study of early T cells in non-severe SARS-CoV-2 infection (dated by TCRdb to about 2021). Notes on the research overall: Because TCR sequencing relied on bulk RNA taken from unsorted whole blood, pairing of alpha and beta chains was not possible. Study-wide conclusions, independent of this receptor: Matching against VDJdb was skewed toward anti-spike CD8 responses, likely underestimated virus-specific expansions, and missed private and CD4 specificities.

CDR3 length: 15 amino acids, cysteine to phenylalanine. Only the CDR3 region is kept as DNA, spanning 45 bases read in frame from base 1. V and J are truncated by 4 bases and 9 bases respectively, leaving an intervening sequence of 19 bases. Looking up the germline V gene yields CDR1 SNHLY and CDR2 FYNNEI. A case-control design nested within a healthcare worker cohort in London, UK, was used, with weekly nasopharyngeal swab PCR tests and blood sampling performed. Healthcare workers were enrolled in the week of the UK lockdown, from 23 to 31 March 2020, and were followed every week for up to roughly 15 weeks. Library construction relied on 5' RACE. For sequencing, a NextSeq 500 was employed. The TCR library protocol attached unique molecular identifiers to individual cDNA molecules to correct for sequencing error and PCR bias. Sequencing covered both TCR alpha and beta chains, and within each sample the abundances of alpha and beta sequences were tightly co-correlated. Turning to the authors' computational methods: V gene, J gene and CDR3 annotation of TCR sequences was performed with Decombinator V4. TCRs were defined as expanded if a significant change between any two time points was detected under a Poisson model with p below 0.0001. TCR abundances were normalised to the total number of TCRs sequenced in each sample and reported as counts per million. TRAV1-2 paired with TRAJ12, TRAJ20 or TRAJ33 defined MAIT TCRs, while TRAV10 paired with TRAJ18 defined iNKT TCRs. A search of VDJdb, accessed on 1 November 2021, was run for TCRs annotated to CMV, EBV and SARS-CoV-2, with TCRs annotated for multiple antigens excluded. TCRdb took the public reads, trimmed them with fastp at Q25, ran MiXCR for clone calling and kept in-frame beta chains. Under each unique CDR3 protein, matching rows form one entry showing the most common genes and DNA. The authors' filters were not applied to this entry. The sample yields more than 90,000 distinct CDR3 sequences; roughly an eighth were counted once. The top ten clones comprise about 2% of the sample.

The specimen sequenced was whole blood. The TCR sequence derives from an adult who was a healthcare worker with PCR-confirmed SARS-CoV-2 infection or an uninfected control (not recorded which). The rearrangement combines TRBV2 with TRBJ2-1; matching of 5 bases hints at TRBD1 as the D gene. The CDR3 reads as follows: CASSVVLRVGREQFF. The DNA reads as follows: TGTGCCAGCAGTGTTGTGCTCAGGGTAGGTCGTGAGCAGTTCTTC.